The entry that follows covers one TCR beta chain sequence. The table came from immunoSEQ multiplex PCR; TCRdb's copy has only in-frame clones and leaves some out. In the table there are over 200,000 clones, roughly 85% of which are singletons. This record belongs to a study of blood T cell repertoires in COVID-19. V dropped 3 bases and J dropped 6 bases, with 11 bases sitting between them. CDR1 and CDR2 (germline): SGDLS, YYNGEE. This CDR3 region has 13 residues. The study drew participants aged about 18 to 89 years from 20 to 30 US areas. Grouping used clinical history reported by participants in a survey and questionnaire. Donors in Cohort 3 counted as recovered after two negative PCRs, clearance, or symptom resolution.

V is TRBV9 and J is TRBJ2-3; no clear D. This TCR was recovered from a man aged 30 to 39 who had recovered from COVID-19. The specimen sequenced was PBMCs or T cells enriched from blood (not recorded which). Here the CDR3 reads CASSAEVWDTQYF. CDR3 DNA sequence: TGTGCCAGCAGCGCAGAGGTCTGGGATACGCAGTATTTT.